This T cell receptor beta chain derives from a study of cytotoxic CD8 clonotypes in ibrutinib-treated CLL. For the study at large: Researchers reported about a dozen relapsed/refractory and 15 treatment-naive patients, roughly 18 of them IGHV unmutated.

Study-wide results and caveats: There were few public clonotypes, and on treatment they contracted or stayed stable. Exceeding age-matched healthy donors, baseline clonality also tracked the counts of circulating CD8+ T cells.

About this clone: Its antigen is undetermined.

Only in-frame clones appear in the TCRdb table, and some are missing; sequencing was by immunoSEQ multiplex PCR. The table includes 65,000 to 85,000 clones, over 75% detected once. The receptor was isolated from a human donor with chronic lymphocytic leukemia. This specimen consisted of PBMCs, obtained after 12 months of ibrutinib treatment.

The CDR3 region is CASSRDWESGEKLFF. DNA for the CDR3: TGCGCCAGCAGTAGGGATTGGGAGAGCGGTGAAAAACTGTTTTTT. The gene calls are TRBV10-2 and TRBJ1-4; D is ambiguous. The CDR3 is 15 amino acids. V lost 5 bases and J lost 7, with 17 bases in between. CDR1 WSHSY and CDR2 SAAADI come from the germline V gene.